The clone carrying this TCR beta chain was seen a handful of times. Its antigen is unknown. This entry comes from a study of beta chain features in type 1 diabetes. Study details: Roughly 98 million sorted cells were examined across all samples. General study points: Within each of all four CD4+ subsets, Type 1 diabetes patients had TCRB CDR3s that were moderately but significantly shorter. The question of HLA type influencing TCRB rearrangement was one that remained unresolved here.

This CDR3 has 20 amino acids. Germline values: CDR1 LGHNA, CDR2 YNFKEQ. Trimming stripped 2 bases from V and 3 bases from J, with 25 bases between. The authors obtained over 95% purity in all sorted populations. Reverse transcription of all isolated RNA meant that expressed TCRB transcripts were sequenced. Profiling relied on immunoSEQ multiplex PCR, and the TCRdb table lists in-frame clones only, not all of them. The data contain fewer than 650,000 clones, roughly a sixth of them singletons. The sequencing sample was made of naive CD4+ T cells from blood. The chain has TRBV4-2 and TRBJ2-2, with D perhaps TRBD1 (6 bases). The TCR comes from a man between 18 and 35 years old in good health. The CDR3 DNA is TGTGCCAGCAGCCAACCCAGGGGTGGCCCGGGGATCCATGACACCGGGGAGCTGTTTTTT. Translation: CASSQPRGGPGIHDTGELFF.